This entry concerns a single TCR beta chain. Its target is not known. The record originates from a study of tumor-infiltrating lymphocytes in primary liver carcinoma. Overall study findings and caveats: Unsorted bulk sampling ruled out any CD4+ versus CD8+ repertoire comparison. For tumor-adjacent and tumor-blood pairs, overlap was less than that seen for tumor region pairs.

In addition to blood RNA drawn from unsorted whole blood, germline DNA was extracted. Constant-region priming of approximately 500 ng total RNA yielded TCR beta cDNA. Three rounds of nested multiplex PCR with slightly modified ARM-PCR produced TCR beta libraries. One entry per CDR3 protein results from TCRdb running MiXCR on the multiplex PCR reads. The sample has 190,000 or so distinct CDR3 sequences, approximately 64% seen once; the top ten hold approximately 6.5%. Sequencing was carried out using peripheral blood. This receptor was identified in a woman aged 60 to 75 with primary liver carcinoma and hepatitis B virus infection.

The CDR3 DNA reads TGTGCCAGCAGCCTTGGGGTGCAAGCTTCGCACTACAATGAGCAGTTCTTC. As protein: CASSLGVQASHYNEQFF. This sequence joins TRBV11-1 and TRBJ2-1, with no clear D. From germline, CDR1 is SGHAT and CDR2 FQDESV (reference sequence). Trimming removed 5 bases from V and 3 bases from J, with 20 bases in between. This CDR3 has 17 amino acids.